Presented here are 20 T cell receptor beta chains from one specimen sequenced in a study of blood T cell repertoires in COVID-19. Assay used: immunoSEQ multiplex PCR; TCRdb lists only in-frame clones, some missing. The sample has under 450,000 clones, about 90% seen once. The sample was PBMCs or T cells enriched from blood (not recorded which). Receptors were obtained from a woman younger than 45 who had recovered from COVID-19.

The CDR3 sequence: CASSLEAENEQYF. CDR3 in DNA: TGTGCCAGCAGCTTAGAGGCGGAAAACGAGCAGTACTTC. This chain links TRBV7-2 with TRBJ2-7; D ambiguous. V was trimmed by 1 base and J by 5 bases, leaving 9 bases between them. CDR3 length: 13 residues. Germline V gene sequence: CDR1 SGHTA, CDR2 FQGNSA.

The V and J genes are TRBV27 and TRBJ2-3; weak D call: TRBD2 (7 bases). Trimming removed 3 bases at V and 6 bases at J, with 16 bases between. Germline V gene sequence: CDR1 MNHEY, CDR2 SMNVEV (reference sequence). The CDR3 consists of 15 residues. The CDR3 DNA follows: TGTGCCAGCAGTTTCTTAGGGGGAGGGGAGGATACGCAGTATTTT. Encoded protein: CASSFLGGGEDTQYF.

The V gene is TRBV5-1, the J gene TRBJ2-7, with D tentatively TRBD2 (5 bases). V lost 2 bases and J lost 6, with 9 bases in between. The CDR3 runs 12 residues. The V gene's germline CDR1 is SGHRS and CDR2 YFSETQ. The CDR3 nucleotides read TGCGCCAGCAGCTTTGGTGAGGGCGAGCAGTACTTC. Protein sequence: CASSFGEGEQYF.

This rearrangement joins TRBV20-1 to TRBJ2-7; D unclear. CDR1 and CDR2 from the germline V gene are DFQATT and SNEGSKA (reference sequence). CDR3 length: 11 residues. Trimming cost V 4 bases and J 0 bases, with 4 bases left between them. The CDR3 reads CSAISSYEQYF. CDR3 bases: TGCAGTGCTATTAGCTCCTACGAGCAGTACTTC.

This chain links TRBV11-3 with TRBJ2-3; 8 nucleotides agree with TRBD1. Losses at the gene ends were 5 bases for V and 5 bases for J; bases not matched to a gene: 3. This CDR3 comprises 13 residues. CDR1 and CDR2 (germline): SGHNT, YENEEA. The DNA for the CDR3 is TGTGCCAGCAGCATCGGACAGGGAGATACGCAGTATTTT. It encodes CASSIGQGDTQYF.

The chain links TRBV5-1 to TRBJ2-5; 7 bases agree with TRBD1. The CDR3 contains 14 residues. V shed 10 bases and J 1 base; nucleotides not matched to a gene: 10. Germline CDR1 reads SGHRS; CDR2 reads YFSETQ. The CDR3 bases are TGCGCCTCCCGGGACAGCCGAGTCCAAGAGACCCAGTACTTC. Translating it yields CASRDSRVQETQYF.

The chain links TRBV5-6 to TRBJ2-7, with 9 bases identical to TRBD2. The CDR3 sequence is 14 residues long. Trimming took 3 bases from V and 12 from J; bases not matched to a gene: 13. In germline, CDR1 is SGHDT, CDR2 YYEEEE. This CDR3 is CASSSFGVAGVLYF. The CDR3 DNA reads TGTGCCAGCAGCTCCTTTGGGGTAGCGGGAGTTCTGTACTTC.

The J gene is TRBJ2-5, the V gene TRBV7-2; TRBD2 agrees at 7 bases. This CDR3 contains 14 residues. Germline assignment: CDR1 SGHTA and CDR2 FQGNSA. Trimming took 4 bases from V and 5 from J; bases not matched to a gene: 7. The CDR3 coding sequence is TGTGCCAGCAGCTCCTCTACTAGCGTGGAGACCCAGTACTTC. It codes for CASSSSTSVETQYF.

This chain uses TRBV4-1 with TRBJ1-2; 7 nucleotides match TRBD1. Unmatched junction bases numbered 8, after V lost 5 bases and J lost 8 bases. The CDR3 extends over 13 amino acids. Germline V gives CDR1 MGHRA, CDR2 YSYEKL. CDR3 sequence (DNA): TGCGCCAGCAGCGCGGACAGGCAAGACGGCTACACCTTC. This codes for CASSADRQDGYTF.

V and J are TRBV6-5 and TRBJ2-5, with D perhaps TRBD2 (6 bases). V lost 6 bases, J lost 1 base, and 9 bases lay in between. From germline, CDR1 is MNHEY and CDR2 SVGAGI. The CDR3 covers 13 residues. CDR3 sequence: CASRRTTQETQYF. Here the CDR3 DNA reads TGTGCCAGCAGAAGGACTACCCAAGAGACCCAGTACTTC.

This chain links TRBV30 with TRBJ1-5; 7 positions match TRBD1. The V gene's germline CDR1 is GTSNPN and CDR2 SVGIG (reference sequence). The length of the CDR3 is 14 residues. Trimming at V came to 1 base and at J to 4 bases, leaving 4 bases not matched to a gene. The CDR3 loop reads CAWSEGQQNQPQHF. The CDR3, as DNA: TGTGCCTGGAGTGAGGGACAGCAAAATCAGCCCCAGCATTTT.

A word on this clone: At one end, the junction sequence differs from germline, possibly due to a read error. The CDR3 DNA reads as TGTGCTAGCAGCCTAGACCAGGGCCCCGGGGAGCTGTTTTTT. It specifies CASSLDQGPGELFF. The rearrangement links TRBV7-7 to TRBJ2-2; possibly TRBD1 for D (5 bases). The length of the CDR3 is 14 residues. Germline V CDR1 and CDR2: SSHAT, FNYEAQ (reference sequence).

V is TRBV21-1 and J is TRBJ1-1. TRBV21-1 is an annotated pseudogene. The CDR3 has 14 amino acids. The CDR3 sequence: CASSIRGGHTEAFF. The CDR3 coding sequence is TGTGCCAGCAGCATTCGTGGAGGCCACACTGAAGCTTTCTTT.

The rearrangement uses TRBV19 and TRBJ1-2; 8 bases are a match to TRBD1. The germline V gene has CDR1 LNHDA and CDR2 SQIVND (reference sequence). The CDR3 is 15 amino acids. The junction had 11 bases not matched to a gene; V was cut back by 6 bases and J by 5 bases. CDR3 sequence (DNA): TGTGCCAGTAGGATCATGGGACAGGTGACTTATGGCTACACCTTC. Translation: CASRIMGQVTYGYTF.

The chain carries TRBV15 and TRBJ1-5; weak D call: TRBD1 (5 bases). Germline V gene data show CDR1 as LNHNV and CDR2 as YYDKDF (reference sequence). Trimming stripped 0 bases from V and 6 bases from J, with 15 bases between. The CDR3 extends over 16 amino acids. The CDR3 DNA reads TGTGCCACCAGCAGAGATGAGGGGCTGGGGGGTCAGCCCCAGCATTTT. Its translation: CATSRDEGLGGQPQHF.

V gene TRBV5-5 combines with J gene TRBJ1-5; TRBD1 might be the D (5 bases). This CDR3 region has 14 residues. The V gene lost 1 base and the J gene lost 1 base, with 6 bases spanning the gap. Germline CDR1 reads SGHKS; CDR2 reads YYEKEE (reference sequence). CDR3 nucleotide sequence: TGTGCCAGCAGCTTGTCAGGGAGCAATCAGCCCCAGCATTTT. Amino acids: CASSLSGSNQPQHF.

The rearrangement uses TRBV5-1 and TRBJ2-1; D is possibly TRBD2 (5 bases). The V and J ends lost 5 bases and 8 bases respectively, with 11 bases between them. In germline, CDR1 is SGHRS, CDR2 YFSETQ. The CDR3 length is 12 residues. The CDR3 DNA is TGCGCCAGCAGTAGTGAGGGCTATGAGCAGTTCTTC. Translating it yields CASSSEGYEQFF. The whole variable domain, filled in from reference TRBV5-1 and TRBJ2-1, reads KAGVTQTPRYLIKTRGQQVTLSCSPISGHRSVSWYQQTPGQGLQFLFEYFSETQRNKGNFPGRFSGRQFSNSRSEMNVSTLELGDSALYLCASSSEGYEQFFGPGTRLTVL.

The chain recombines TRBV30 with TRBJ2-2; D is perhaps TRBD2 (6 bases). V was clipped by 1 base and J by 3 bases, with 12 bases between them. Germline CDR1 GTSNPN, CDR2 SVGIG (reference sequence). The CDR3 has 15 residues. In nucleotides, the CDR3 is TGTGCCTGGAGTGGGGGGGTAGCGGACACCGGGGAGCTGTTTTTT. Protein: CAWSGGVADTGELFF.

J is TRBJ2-7 and V is TRBV5-1, with TRBD1 identical over 7 bases. V was clipped by 0 bases and J by 5 bases; unmatched bases: 8. Germline V gene lookup returns CDR1 SGHRS and CDR2 YFSETQ. This CDR3 spans 15 amino acids. The CDR3 sequence is CASSLAPGQSHEQYF. The CDR3 DNA is TGCGCCAGCAGCTTGGCCCCGGGACAGAGCCACGAGCAGTACTTC.

The rearrangement joins TRBV7-8 to TRBJ1-1, with a possible D match to TRBD1 (5 bases). The CDR3 totals 15 residues. Germline CDR1 SGHVS, CDR2 FQNEAQ. Trimming cost V 3 bases and J 4 bases, with 15 bases left between them. As DNA, the CDR3 is TGTGCCAGCAGCTTGGGCGATATGGGGGGCACTGAAGCTTTCTTT. It yields the protein CASSLGDMGGTEAFF. Combining the CDR3 with reference TRBV7-8 and TRBJ1-1 gives the whole variable domain GAGVSQSPRYKVAKRGQDVALRCDPISGHVSLFWYQQALGQGPEFLTYFQNEAQLDKSGLPSDRFFAERPEGSVSTLKIQRTQQEDSAVYLCASSLGDMGGTEAFFGQGTRLTVV.